These 7 T cell receptor beta chains originate from one sample sequenced in a study of cytomegalovirus exposure and HLA in healthy donors. The primer mix had 60 Vbeta and 13 Jbeta primers. Data came from immunoSEQ multiplex PCR; TCRdb stores just in-frame clones and leaves some out. The table has about 130,000 clones, around 75% seen once. Sequences were obtained from PBMCs. These receptors were taken from a man younger than 45 in good health and CMV-seronegative.

The chain has TRBV29-1 and TRBJ1-4; D unresolved. V was trimmed by 5 bases and J by 1 base, leaving 8 bases between them. The CDR3 is made up of 13 amino acids. In germline, CDR1 is SQVTM, CDR2 ANQGSEA. CDR3 DNA: TGCAGCGTTTCAGAAAGAACTAATGAAAAACTGTTTTTT. As protein: CSVSERTNEKLFF.

The rearrangement joins TRBV7-6 to TRBJ2-5; a possible D gene is TRBD2 (6 bases). V lost 3 bases and J lost 2, with 16 bases in between. CDR1 and CDR2 (germline): SGHVS, FNYEAQ. This CDR3 contains 16 residues. In DNA, the CDR3 is TGTGCCAGCAGCTTGTTCGGGGGAACAAATCAAGAGACCCAGTACTTC. It translates to CASSLFGGTNQETQYF.

This clone is a singleton in its sample. V and J are TRBV5-1 and TRBJ1-1, with 7 bases fitting TRBD1. V shed 1 base and J 1 base; nucleotides not matched to a gene: 1. Per the germline V gene, CDR1 is SGHRS and CDR2 is YFSETQ. The CDR3 loop spans 14 amino acids. The CDR3 DNA follows: TGCGCCAGCAGCTTGACAGGGGAGAACACTGAAGCTTTCTTT. It translates to CASSLTGENTEAFF.

V is TRBV5-1 and J is TRBJ2-3, with 14 bases lining up with TRBD2. This CDR3 contains 18 residues. Germline CDR1 and CDR2: SGHRS and YFSETQ. J gave up 0 bases and V 3 bases, and 6 bases lay outside the gene matches. CDR3 in DNA: TGCGCCAGCAGCTCGCCCGGGACTAGCGGGGGAAGCACAGATACGCAGTATTTT. This translates into CASSSPGTSGGSTDTQYF. Using reference TRBV5-1 and TRBJ2-3 for the parts outside the CDR3, the full variable domain is KAGVTQTPRYLIKTRGQQVTLSCSPISGHRSVSWYQQTPGQGLQFLFEYFSETQRNKGNFPGRFSGRQFSNSRSEMNVSTLELGDSALYLCASSSPGTSGGSTDTQYFGPGTRLTVL.

The count of this clone is one. The chain has TRBV7-9 and TRBJ1-1, with a tentative D call TRBD1 (6 bases). CDR1 and CDR2 (germline): SEHNR, FQNEAQ (reference sequence). V gave up 2 bases and J gave up 4 bases, with 14 bases separating them. The CDR3 is 15 amino acids. The CDR3 region has the DNA TGTGCCAGCAGCTTACCCCAGGGGAGGGGCACTGAAGCTTTCTTT. Its translation is CASSLPQGRGTEAFF. Together with reference TRBV7-9 and TRBJ1-1, the CDR3 gives the full variable domain: DTGVSQNPRHKITKRGQNVTFRCDPISEHNRLYWYRQTLGQGPEFLTYFQNEAQLEKSRLLSDRFSAERPKGSFSTLEIQRTEQGDSAMYLCASSLPQGRGTEAFFGQGTRLTVV.

The chain has TRBV28 and TRBJ1-2; D may be TRBD1 (5 bases). V dropped 4 bases and J dropped 7 bases, with 19 bases sitting between them. The germline CDR1 and CDR2 sequences are MDHEN and SYDVKM. The CDR3 totals 15 residues. CDR3 sequence (DNA): TGTGCCAGCAGTTCCCCCGAGCAGGGAAGTCGTGGCTACACCTTC. It is translated as CASSSPEQGSRGYTF.

This clone showed up just a few times. The rearrangement uses TRBV6-6 and TRBJ2-7; D unresolved. This CDR3 has 15 residues. V lost 4 bases to trimming and J lost 2 bases, with 15 bases between them. Germline assignment: CDR1 MNHNY and CDR2 SVGAGI (reference sequence). Here the CDR3 DNA reads TGTGCCAGCAGTTCCCCCCGCGGTACCACCTACGAGCAGTACTTC. Translation: CASSSPRGTTYEQYF.